What follows describes a single T cell receptor beta chain. What it binds is not known. The data were produced by immunoSEQ multiplex PCR, yet TCRdb's version contains in-frame clones alone and is incomplete. This sample carries over 95,000 clones, around 90% of them seen once, and the ten largest clones take roughly 0.8%. This specimen belongs to a study of OX40 agonist ivuxolimab in advanced cancers. Study details: Patient treatment consisted of intravenous ivuxolimab administration every 2 weeks at 0.01 to 10 mg/kg. Study results and caveats: Still undetermined is the antigen specificity of the expanded peripheral T cells.

Any history of autoimmune disease or systemic immunosuppression disqualified patients. Losses at the gene ends were 5 bases for V and 3 bases for J; bases not matched to a gene: 7. CDR1 is MNHNY and CDR2 is SVGAGI in the germline V gene (reference sequence). The CDR3 sequence is 15 residues long. This sample comprised CD4+ or CD8+ T cells sorted from blood, obtained in a trial of the OX40 agonist ivuxolimab. The clonotype was recovered from an adult with an advanced solid tumor such as melanoma, head and neck, liver or kidney cancer. The gene calls are TRBV6-6 and TRBJ2-5; TRBD1 matches 9 bases. CDR3 in amino acids: CASSNRDRAKETQYF. CDR3 sequence (DNA): TGTGCCAGCAGTAACCGGGACAGGGCTAAAGAGACCCAGTACTTC.